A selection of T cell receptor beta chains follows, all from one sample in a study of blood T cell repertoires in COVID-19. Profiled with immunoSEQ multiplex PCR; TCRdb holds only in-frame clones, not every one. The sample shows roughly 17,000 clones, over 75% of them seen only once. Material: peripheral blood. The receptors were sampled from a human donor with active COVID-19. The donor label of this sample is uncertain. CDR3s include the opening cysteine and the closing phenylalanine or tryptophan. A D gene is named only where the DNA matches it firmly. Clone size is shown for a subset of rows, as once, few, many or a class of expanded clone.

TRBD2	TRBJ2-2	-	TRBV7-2	CASSLKLAGGISPGELFF	TGTGCCAGCAGCTTGAAACTAGCGGGGGGTATTAGTCCCGGGGAGCTGTTTTTT
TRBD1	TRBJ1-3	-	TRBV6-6	CASSYDRARGNTIYF	TGTGCCAGCAGTTACGACAGGGCGCGGGGAAACACCATATATTTT
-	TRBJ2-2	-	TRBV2	CASSVDSTGELFF	TGTGCCAGCAGCGTGGACAGCACCGGGGAGCTGTTTTTT
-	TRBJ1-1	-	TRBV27	CASSTGLGNTEAFF	TGTGCCTCGTCAACAGGGTTGGGGAACACTGAAGCTTTCTTT
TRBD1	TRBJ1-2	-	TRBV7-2	CASSSRDRRHGYTF	TGTGCCAGCAGCTCCCGGGACAGGCGCCACGGCTACACCTTC
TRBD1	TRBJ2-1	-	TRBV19	CASSFGQGAYNEQFF	TGTGCCAGTAGTTTCGGACAGGGGGCCTACAATGAGCAGTTCTTC
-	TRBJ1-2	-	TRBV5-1	CASSPESNYGYTF	TGCGCCAGCAGCCCCGAGTCTAACTATGGCTACACCTTC
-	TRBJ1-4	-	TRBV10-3	CAISEPRNEKLFF	TGTGCCATCAGTGAGCCCAGGAATGAAAAACTGTTTTTT
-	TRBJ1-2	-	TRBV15	CATSRDTSYGYTF	TGTGCCACCAGCAGAGATACCAGCTATGGCTACACCTTC
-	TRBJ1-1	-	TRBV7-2	CASSLEMVDTEAFF	TGTGCCAGCAGCCTGGAGATGGTGGACACTGAAGCTTTCTTT
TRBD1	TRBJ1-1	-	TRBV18	CASSPGQGSEEAFF	TGTGCCAGCTCACCGGGACAGGGGTCAGAGGAAGCTTTCTTT
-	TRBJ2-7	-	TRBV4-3	CASSQGPLYEQYF	TGCGCCAGCAGCCAGGGCCCGCTATACGAGCAGTACTTC
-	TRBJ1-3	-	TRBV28	CASSRRRVSSGNTIYF	TGTGCCAGCAGTCGGCGCAGGGTTTCCTCTGGAAACACCATATATTTT
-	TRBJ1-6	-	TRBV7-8	CAVEPVAYNSPLHF	TGTGCCGTCGAACCGGTCGCCTATAATTCACCCCTCCACTTT
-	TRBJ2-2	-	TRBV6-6	CASSRSSTGELFF	TGTGCCAGCAGCCGAAGCTCCACCGGGGAGCTGTTTTTT
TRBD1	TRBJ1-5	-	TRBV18	CASSQGGSNQPQHF	TGTGCCAGCTCTCAGGGGGGAAGCAATCAGCCCCAGCATTTT
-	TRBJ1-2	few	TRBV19	CASSIEGAAYGYTF	TGTGCCAGTAGTATAGAGGGGGCCGCCTATGGCTACACCTTC
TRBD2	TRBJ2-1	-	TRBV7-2	CASSLDTSGAYNEQFF	TGTGCCAGCAGCTTAGATACTAGCGGAGCCTACAATGAGCAGTTCTTC
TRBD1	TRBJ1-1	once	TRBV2	CASLDRTGLNTEAFF	TGTGCCAGCCTTGATAGGACAGGTTTGAACACTGAAGCTTTCTTT
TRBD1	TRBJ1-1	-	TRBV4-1	CASSQGQGAGRTEAFF	TGCGCCAGCAGCCAAGGACAGGGGGCAGGGAGGACTGAAGCTTTCTTT
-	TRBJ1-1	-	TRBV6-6	CASSYPGQEAFF	TGTGCCAGCAGTTACCCCGGACAGGAAGCTTTCTTT
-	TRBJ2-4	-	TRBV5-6	CASSVPGHGYIQYF	TGTGCCAGCAGCGTCCCGGGTCATGGATACATTCAGTACTTC
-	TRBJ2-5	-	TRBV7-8	CASSTRTLQETQYF	TGTGCCAGCAGCACGCGGACACTCCAAGAGACCCAGTACTTC
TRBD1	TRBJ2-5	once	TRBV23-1	CAGTRQGTRETQYF	TGCGCCGGAACCCGACAGGGGACGAGGGAGACCCAGTACTTC
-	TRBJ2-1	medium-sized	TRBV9	CASSVYDQTYNEQFF	TGTGCCAGCAGCGTTTATGATCAGACTTACAATGAGCAGTTCTTC
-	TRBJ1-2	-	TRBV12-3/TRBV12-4	CASSLSASYGYTF	TGTGCCAGCAGTTTAAGTGCGTCCTATGGCTACACCTTC
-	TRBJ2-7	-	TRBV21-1	CASNRGVADSPTHCSYEQYF	TGTGCCAGCAACAGGGGCGTTGCGGACAGTCCTACCCACTGCTCCTACGAGCAGTACTTC
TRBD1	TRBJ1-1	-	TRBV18	CASSTGTGNMNTEAFF	TGTGCCAGCTCGACGGGGACAGGAAACATGAACACTGAAGCTTTCTTT
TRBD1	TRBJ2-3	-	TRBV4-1	CASSQDRGWADTQYF	TGCGCCAGCAGTCAAGACAGGGGTTGGGCAGATACGCAGTATTTT
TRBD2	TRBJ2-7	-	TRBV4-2	CASSQELAGGFLGQYF	TGTGCCAGCAGCCAAGAACTAGCGGGGGGGTTTCTAGGGCAGTACTTC
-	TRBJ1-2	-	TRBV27	CASSLSSTTNYGYTF	TGTGCCAGCAGTTTATCCAGCACTACTAACTATGGCTACACCTTC
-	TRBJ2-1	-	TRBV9	CASSVMLASNEQFF	TGTGCCAGCAGCGTAATGCTAGCGTCCAATGAGCAGTTCTTC
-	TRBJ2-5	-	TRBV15	CATSREVGTQYF	TGTGCCACCAGCAGAGAAGTCGGGACCCAGTACTTC
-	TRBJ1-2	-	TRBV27	CASSLIGGVNYGYTF	TGTGCCAGCAGTTTAATTGGGGGGGTTAACTATGGCTACACCTTC
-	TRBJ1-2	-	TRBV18	CASSPEGYGYTF	TGTGCCAGCTCACCTGAGGGTTATGGCTACACCTTC
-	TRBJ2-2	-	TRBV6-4	CASSPTRTNTGELFF	TGTGCCAGCAGCCCTACTAGAACGAACACCGGGGAGCTGTTTTTT
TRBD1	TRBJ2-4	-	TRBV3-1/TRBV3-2	CASSQDLVSLGQGANIQYF	TGTGCCAGCAGCCAAGATTTGGTTTCCCTGGGGCAGGGGGCGAACATTCAGTACTTC
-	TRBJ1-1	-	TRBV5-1	CASSFEKNMNTEAFF	TGCGCCAGCAGCTTTGAGAAAAATATGAACACTGAAGCTTTCTTT
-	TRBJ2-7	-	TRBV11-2	CASSSGTGSYEQYF	TGTGCCAGCAGCTCCGGGACTGGTTCCTACGAGCAGTACTTC
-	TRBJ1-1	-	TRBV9	CASSVVPEGTEAFF	TGTGCCAGCAGCGTAGTCCCCGAGGGCACTGAAGCTTTCTTT
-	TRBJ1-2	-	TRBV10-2	CASSEARMNYGYTF	TGCGCCAGCAGTGAGGCCAGAATGAACTATGGCTACACCTTC
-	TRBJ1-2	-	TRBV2	CASRTDPNYGYTF	TGTGCCAGCAGGACAGACCCTAACTATGGCTACACCTTC
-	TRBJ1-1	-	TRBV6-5	CASSKQTRNTEAFF	TGTGCCAGCAGTAAACAAACAAGGAACACTGAAGCTTTCTTT
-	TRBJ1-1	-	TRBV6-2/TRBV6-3	CASSRPQGSTEAFF	TGTGCCAGCAGCCGACCACAGGGCAGCACTGAAGCTTTCTTT
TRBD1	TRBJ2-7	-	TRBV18	CASSPLGSGSGQGLYEQYF	TGTGCCAGCTCACCACTAGGTTCCGGGTCGGGACAGGGCCTATACGAGCAGTACTTC
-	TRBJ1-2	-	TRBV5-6	CASSLEGGYGYTF	TGTGCCAGCAGCTTGGAGGGAGGCTATGGCTACACCTTC